Listed here is a single T cell receptor (beta chain). The data originate from a study of blood T cell repertoires in COVID-19. The CDR3 totals 15 residues. Germline CDR1 is SNHLY and CDR2 is FYNNEI. V shed 8 bases and J 8 bases; nucleotides not matched to a gene: 12. Original data processing: Amplification of reference gene primers provided the estimated nucleated cell counts. Method: immunoSEQ multiplex PCR; TCRdb's copy keeps in-frame clones and lacks some. V, J and clone size are those of that table, while D and trimming were read from the DNA. The table lists some 390,000 clones, about 88% of them singletons.

This receptor was identified in a human donor in a cohort sampled during active COVID-19. Specimen: peripheral blood. The chain has TRBV2 and TRBJ1-3; 10 bases agree with TRBD1. The CDR3 is CASRQGAQRIDTIYF. CDR3 sequence (DNA): TGTGCCAGCCGACAGGGGGCGCAAAGGATAGACACCATATATTTT.